Many counts were recorded for the clone carrying this T cell receptor beta chain. Its matching antigen is unknown. The CDR3 has 14 residues. V was pared by 10 bases and J by 2 bases, with 11 bases of the junction left unmatched. The data were obtained in a study of T cells after yellow fever vaccination. Broader study findings: Booster sampling recovered most clones from primary vaccination (under 97% CD4, around 90% CD8). Although the secondary response was weaker, it peaked faster, at day 5 versus 15.

As TCR cDNA was made by 5'RACE template switching, a universal primer site and UMIs were added. TCRdb re-called the 5' RACE reads through MiXCR, storing one row per CDR3 protein. The sample includes some 63,000 distinct CDR3 sequences, about 7.8% of them seen just once. V is TRBV12-3 or TRBV12-4 and J is TRBJ2-7; 7 bases fit TRBD1. The TCR sequence derives from a man aged 25-45 years who received the YFV17D yellow fever vaccine. This specimen was CD8+ T cells sorted from PBMCs, taken 15 days after the yellow fever booster vaccination. DNA of the CDR3: TGTGCCACCACATGGGACAGTCCTACCTACGAGCAGTACTTC. Protein: CATTWDSPTYEQYF.